The rows below give T cell receptor beta chains drawn from one sample of a study of T cell repertoires in cytomegalovirus infection. TCRdb redid the calling of the reads with MiXCR, one entry per CDR3 protein. Here the sample spans 680,000 or so distinct CDR3 sequences, around 32% being singletons. These TCRs' antigens remain unknown. Specimen: cultured PBMCs, collected from culture after CMV antigen stimulation. The receptors shown here come from a human donor in good health (CMV status not recorded). Some clones in this sample may be carry-over from other donors' samples. Each CDR3 is given with its conserved first and last residue. The D gene is left open where the match is weak. The size field is filled for only some rows; it gives once, few, many or a size class.

d_gene	v_gene	abundance	j_gene	CDR3nt	CDR3aa
TRBD2	TRBV7-2	many	TRBJ2-3	TGTGCCAGCAGCTTAGCCCCGGCGGGAGCAGGCACAGATACGCAGTATTTT	CASSLAPAGAGTDTQYF
TRBD1	TRBV19	-	TRBJ1-1	TGTGCCAGTAGCTCCAATCAGGGGGGATACACTGAAGCTTTCTTT	CASSSNQGGYTEAFF
-	TRBV11-2	-	TRBJ2-1	TGTGCCAGCAGCCCCGGGAGAATTTCGGGAGCGCGAAATGAGCAGTTCTTC	CASSPGRISGARNEQFF
TRBD2	TRBV28	-	TRBJ2-1	TGTGCCAGCAGTTCCTCAGCGGGGGGGACCCACAATGAGCAGTTCTTC	CASSSSAGGTHNEQFF
TRBD2	TRBV20-1	-	TRBJ2-1	TGCAGTGCCGACCTCCGGCGGGGGTACAATGAGCAGTTCTTC	CSADLRRGYNEQFF
-	TRBV7-9	many	TRBJ2-5	TGTGCCAGCAGAGGGGGAGAGACCCAGTACTTC	CASRGGETQYF
TRBD1	TRBV7-8	many	TRBJ1-5	TGTGCCAGCAGCGCTTCAAGGGGACAGAGGAATCAGCCCCAGCATTTT	CASSASRGQRNQPQHF
-	TRBV7-2	many	TRBJ2-5	TGTGCCAGCAGCTTAGGACTAGGGGCTCAGTACTTC	CASSLGLGAQYF
TRBD2	TRBV7-6	few	TRBJ2-3	TGTGCCAGCAGCTCGGAGGGAGGGCTAGATACGCAGTATTTT	CASSSEGGLDTQYF
TRBD1	TRBV12-5	few	TRBJ1-5	TGTGCTAGTGGTTTTGGACAGGCGAATCAGCCCCAGCATTTT	CASGFGQANQPQHF
-	TRBV10-2	-	TRBJ2-3	TGCGCCAGCAGTGATGAGTTGCGATCGAGCACAGATACGCAGTATTTT	CASSDELRSSTDTQYF
-	TRBV20-1	-	TRBJ1-4	TGCAGTGCTAGGGGGGGGGAGAGCACTAATGAAAAACTGTTTTTT	CSARGGESTNEKLFF
-	TRBV7-2	many	TRBJ2-7	TGTGCCAGCAGCCGGGACAACTACGAGCAGTACTTC	CASSRDNYEQYF
TRBD1	TRBV11-2	-	TRBJ2-2	TGTGCCAGCAGCGGGGACAGGGTGGTTGCCGGGGAGCTGTTTTTT	CASSGDRVVAGELFF
TRBD1	TRBV7-8	many	TRBJ1-1	TGTGCCAGCAGCTCCCGGACAGGGATCACTGAAGCTTTCTTT	CASSSRTGITEAFF
-	TRBV27	-	TRBJ2-1	TGTGCCAGCAGTCCTGGACAGGGAGGGGTGTTCTATGAGCAGTTCTTC	CASSPGQGGVFYEQFF
TRBD1	TRBV2	-	TRBJ1-4	TGTGCCAGCAGTGAAGCGGGACAGAGTAATGAAAAACTGTTTTTT	CASSEAGQSNEKLFF
TRBD1	TRBV4-3	-	TRBJ2-5	TGCGCCAGCAGCCGGACAGGGCTGGGAGAGACCCAGTACTTC	CASSRTGLGETQYF
-	TRBV2	few	TRBJ1-4	TGTGCCAGCAGTGACGAGGGAGGAAAACTGTTTTTT	CASSDEGGKLFF
-	TRBV19	-	TRBJ1-5	TGTGCCAGTATGCCCCCCGATCAGCCCCAGCATTTT	CASMPPDQPQHF
-	TRBV6-6	few	TRBJ1-3	TGTGCCAGCACCCAGACAGATGGAAACACCATATATTTT	CASTQTDGNTIYF
-	TRBV10-3	-	TRBJ2-1	TGTGCCATCAGTGACCTTGGGAATGAGCAGTTCTTC	CAISDLGNEQFF
-	TRBV7-2	few	TRBJ2-1	TGTGCCAGCAGCCTTCGGAGAGTGGCCGAGCAGTTCTTC	CASSLRRVAEQFF
-	TRBV20-1	few	TRBJ1-1	TGCAGTGCTCGAGAAGGCGGGGACACTGAAGCTTTCTTT	CSAREGGDTEAFF
-	TRBV7-2	few	TRBJ2-2	TGTGCCAGCAGTACCAGCGATACCGGGGAGCTGTTTTTT	CASSTSDTGELFF
-	TRBV2	-	TRBJ2-5	TGTGCCAGCACTATTAGGGAGACCCAGTACTTC	CASTIRETQYF
-	TRBV7-8	few	TRBJ1-5	TGTGCCAGCAGCCCGCAGGCCTTTCAGGGAAATCAGCCCCAGCATTTT	CASSPQAFQGNQPQHF
-	TRBV7-2	-	TRBJ2-7	TGTGCCAGCAGCTTAGTTGGCGGGCCCCTCTCCTACGAGCAGTACTTC	CASSLVGGPLSYEQYF
-	TRBV24-1	-	TRBJ2-1	TGTGCCACCAGTGAAGGCCCGACAGCCCCATTGGATAATGAGCAGTTCTTC	CATSEGPTAPLDNEQFF
-	TRBV12-3/TRBV12-4	few	TRBJ1-3	TGTGCCAGCAGTTCTAGTGGGGGCTTAAGTAACACCATATATTTT	CASSSSGGLSNTIYF
TRBD2	TRBV12-3/TRBV12-4	few	TRBJ2-3	TGTGCCAGCAGTTTAGTTTCCCCTCTAGCGGGAACCACAGATACGCAGTATTTT	CASSLVSPLAGTTDTQYF
-	TRBV6-1	-	TRBJ1-5	TGTGCCAGCAGTGAAGCCCCGGGGGGGTCCGAAGGGCCCCAGCATTTT	CASSEAPGGSEGPQHF
-	TRBV2	-	TRBJ2-2	TGTGCCAGCAGTGAATGGAGGGGGGCCGGGGAGCTGTTTTTT	CASSEWRGAGELFF
-	TRBV6-2/TRBV6-3	-	TRBJ1-1	TGTGCCAGCAGTTACTCGCTCGGCGGGGACACTGAAGCTTTCTTT	CASSYSLGGDTEAFF
-	TRBV28	-	TRBJ2-5	TGTGCCAGCACCCCGGGGGCAGGAGTTCAAGAGACCCAGTACTTC	CASTPGAGVQETQYF
-	TRBV18	-	TRBJ1-5	TGTGCCAGCTCACCACAGGGGGGGAATAGCAATCAGCCCCAGCATTTT	CASSPQGGNSNQPQHF
-	TRBV11-2	-	TRBJ1-1	TGTGCCAGCAGGTCAGGGATAAGAACTGAAGCTTTCTTT	CASRSGIRTEAFF
-	TRBV7-9	few	TRBJ2-3	TGTGCCAGCGGGGGGGACAGGACAGATACGCAGTATTTT	CASGGDRTDTQYF
-	TRBV10-3	-	TRBJ2-7	TGTGCCATCAGTGATCGGAGGGACGAGCAGTACTTC	CAISDRRDEQYF
-	TRBV19	-	TRBJ2-7	TGTGCCAGTAGTATAGTCTTCTACCCGGTCTCAACCTACGAGCAGTACTTC	CASSIVFYPVSTYEQYF
TRBD1	TRBV12-3/TRBV12-4	-	TRBJ1-1	TGTGCCAGCAATATTAGGGGGCCTGAAGCTTTCTTT	CASNIRGPEAFF
TRBD1	TRBV6-1	-	TRBJ1-5	TGTGCCAGCAGCCGAGGACAGGGCAAGGTGCATTTT	CASSRGQGKVHF
TRBD2	TRBV10-2	-	TRBJ2-3	TGCGCCAGCATTCACGGGGGGGGGATCACAGATACGCAGTATTTT	CASIHGGGITDTQYF
-	TRBV6-7	-	TRBJ1-2	TGTGCCAGCAGTAACGGACGCTATGGCTACACCTTC	CASSNGRYGYTF
TRBD2	TRBV12-3/TRBV12-4	-	TRBJ2-7	TGTGCCAGCAGTTTAGCGGGAACGGGAGGGACCTACGAGCAGTACTTC	CASSLAGTGGTYEQYF
-	TRBV20-1	-	TRBJ1-1	TGCAGTGCTGCAGGGTTCACTGAAGCTTTCTTT	CSAAGFTEAFF
-	TRBV2	-	TRBJ1-6	TGTGCCAGCATTCAGGGCTCGGATTCACCCCTCCACTTT	CASIQGSDSPLHF
TRBD2	TRBV7-4	-	TRBJ2-1	TGTGCCAGCAGCCGCTACTCGGGACTAGCGGGAGTTCAGTGGTCCTACAATGAGCAGTTCTTC	CASSRYSGLAGVQWSYNEQFF
-	TRBV7-9	few	TRBJ1-1	TGTGCCAGCAGCTCCCCCGCCGGGTCTGAAGCTTTCTTT	CASSSPAGSEAFF
-	TRBV7-2	few	TRBJ1-2	TGTGCCAGCAGCTTAGCACAGGGCCGTGGCTACACCTTC	CASSLAQGRGYTF
-	TRBV7-2	many	TRBJ1-3	TGTGCCAGCAGCACCGGGATAACGAGAAACACCATATATTTT	CASSTGITRNTIYF
TRBD2	TRBV7-2	many	TRBJ2-5	TGTGCCAGCAGCTACAGCGGGGGGGGAGGGGAGACCCAGTACTTC	CASSYSGGGGETQYF